Here is one T cell receptor beta chain with its context. No antigen is known for it. The sample originates from a study of regulatory T cells in long-lasting Graves disease. Study details: Antithyroid drugs had been taken under 3 months by newly diagnosed Graves' patients.

Library construction for TCR beta used iRepertoire HTBI primers and Arm-PCR of CDR3 regions. Each CDR3 protein gets one entry after TCRdb re-called the multiplex PCR reads with MiXCR. The sample lists 350,000 to 500,000 distinct CDR3 sequences, approximately 15% seen once, with more than 15% in the top ten. The time point was: newly diagnosed GD, antithyroid drugs for less than 3 months. PBMC RNA served as the TCR library source. Each patient gave approximately 8.1 milliliters of EDTA-anticoagulated peripheral blood. Points from the study as a whole: Small numbers of samples may have cut accuracy.

The V segment lost 5 bases and the J segment 4 bases; nucleotides outside the gene matches: 13. Looked up from germline, CDR1 is SGHTA and CDR2 is FQGNSA. The CDR3 loop spans 17 amino acids. This same sample was also part of a study on T cells in Graves' hyperthyroidism and ophthalmopathy. That paper adds: Initially, a first-round RT-PCR of the TCR CDR3 employed the HTBI primer set.

The chain employs TRBV7-2 and TRBJ1-5, with 8 nucleotides matching TRBD1. The material sequenced was peripheral blood mononuclear cells (PBMCs), taken at new diagnosis, from a patient treated with antithyroid drugs. The TCR was taken from a woman aged 50 to 65 with Graves disease. The CDR3 reads CASSPSLATGANQPQHF. The CDR3 region has the DNA TGTGCCAGCAGCCCCTCCCTTGCGACAGGGGCAAATCAGCCCCAGCATTTT.